This TCR beta chain was captured by sequencing in a study of OX40 agonist ivuxolimab in advanced cancers. At the level of the study: A mean age of approximately 58 years, range roughly 23 to 85, was recorded, and over 65% were male. Study-wide findings and caveats: CD8+ T cells showed, on average, more clonal expansion than CD4+ cells.

Per germline, CDR1 MNHEY and CDR2 SMNVEV (reference sequence). This CDR3 is built from 15 residues. V was shortened by 5 bases and J by 2 bases, with 13 bases between the two germline ends. Profiling relied on immunoSEQ multiplex PCR, and the TCRdb table lists in-frame clones only, not all of them. The table records approximately 54,000 clones, around 90% of them present only once. Points on this clone: Its specificity is not known.

This receptor was taken from an adult with an advanced solid tumor such as melanoma, head and neck, liver or kidney cancer. The specimen was CD4+ or CD8+ T cells sorted from blood, collected in a trial of the OX40 agonist ivuxolimab. The rearrangement uses TRBV27 and TRBJ2-1; D might be TRBD2 (6 bases). CDR3 in amino acids: CASSPWTGAYNEQFF. CDR3 bases: TGTGCCAGCAGTCCTTGGACGGGGGCCTACAATGAGCAGTTCTTC.